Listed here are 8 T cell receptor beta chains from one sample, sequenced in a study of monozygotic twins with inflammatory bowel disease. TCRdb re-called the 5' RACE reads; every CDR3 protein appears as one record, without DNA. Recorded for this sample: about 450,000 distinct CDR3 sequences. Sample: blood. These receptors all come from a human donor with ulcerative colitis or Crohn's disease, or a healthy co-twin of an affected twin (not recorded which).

The CDR3 region is CASSQSVNQPQHF. The rearrangement links TRBV4-2 to TRBJ1-5. Germline V gene lookup returns CDR1 LGHNA and CDR2 YNFKEQ. The CDR3 loop spans 13 amino acids.

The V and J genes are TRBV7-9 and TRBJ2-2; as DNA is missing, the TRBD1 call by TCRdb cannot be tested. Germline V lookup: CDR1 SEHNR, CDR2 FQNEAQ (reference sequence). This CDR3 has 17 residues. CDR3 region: CASSTPGTGIDTGELFF. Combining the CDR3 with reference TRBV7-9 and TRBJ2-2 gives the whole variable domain DTGVSQNPRHKITKRGQNVTFRCDPISEHNRLYWYRQTLGQGPEFLTYFQNEAQLEKSRLLSDRFSAERPKGSFSTLEIQRTEQGDSAMYLCASSTPGTGIDTGELFFGEGSRLTVL.

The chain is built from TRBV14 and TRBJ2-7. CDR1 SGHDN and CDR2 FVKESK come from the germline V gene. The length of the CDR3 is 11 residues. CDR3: CASSQVNEQYF. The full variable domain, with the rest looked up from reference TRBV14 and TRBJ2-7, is EAGVTQFPSHSVIEKGQTVTLRCDPISGHDNLYWYRRVMGKEIKFLLHFVKESKQDESGMPNNRFLAERTGGTYSTLKVQPAELEDSGVYFCASSQVNEQYFGPGTRLTVT.

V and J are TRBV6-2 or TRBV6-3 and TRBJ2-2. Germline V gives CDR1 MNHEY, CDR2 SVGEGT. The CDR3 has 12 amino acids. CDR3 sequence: CASSESIGELFF.

The CDR3 reads CASSSPRTYEQYF. The chain links TRBV7-9 to TRBJ2-7. This CDR3 spans 13 amino acids. The germline V gene encodes CDR1 SEHNR and CDR2 FQNEAQ (reference sequence).

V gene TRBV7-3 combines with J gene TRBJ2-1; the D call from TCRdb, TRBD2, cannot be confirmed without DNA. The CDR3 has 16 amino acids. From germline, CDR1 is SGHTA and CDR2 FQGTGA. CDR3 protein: CASSPSGMSSYNEQFF.

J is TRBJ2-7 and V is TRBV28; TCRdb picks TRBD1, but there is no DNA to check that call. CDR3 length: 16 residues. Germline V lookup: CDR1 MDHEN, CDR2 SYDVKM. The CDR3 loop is CASSRRPGGGPYEQYF.

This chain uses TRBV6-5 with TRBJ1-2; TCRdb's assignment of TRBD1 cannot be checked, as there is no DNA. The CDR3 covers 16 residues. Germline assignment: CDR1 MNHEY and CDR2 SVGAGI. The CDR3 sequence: CASSYSGAGRNYGHTF.